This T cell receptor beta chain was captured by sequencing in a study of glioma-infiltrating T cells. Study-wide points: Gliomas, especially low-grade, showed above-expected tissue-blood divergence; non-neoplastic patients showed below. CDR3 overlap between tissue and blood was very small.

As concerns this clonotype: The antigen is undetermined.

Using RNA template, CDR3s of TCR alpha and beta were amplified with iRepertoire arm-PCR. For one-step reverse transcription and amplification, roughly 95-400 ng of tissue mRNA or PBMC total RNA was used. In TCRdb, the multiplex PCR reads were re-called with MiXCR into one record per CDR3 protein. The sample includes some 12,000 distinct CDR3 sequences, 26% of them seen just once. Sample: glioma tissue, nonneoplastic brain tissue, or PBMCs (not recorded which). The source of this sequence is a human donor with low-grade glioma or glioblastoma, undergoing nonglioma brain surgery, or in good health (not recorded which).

The CDR3 protein is CASSYNREALNEQFF. In nucleotides, the CDR3 is TGTGCCAGCAGTTATAACAGGGAAGCCCTAAATGAGCAGTTCTTC. This sequence joins TRBV6-6 and TRBJ2-1, with D possibly matching TRBD1 (6 bases). The V gene lost 3 bases and the J gene lost 7 bases, with 16 bases spanning the gap. Germline V lookup: CDR1 MNHNY, CDR2 SVGAGI (reference sequence). This CDR3 has 15 amino acids.